This T cell receptor beta chain was retrieved from a study of control samples from healthy donors and cancer patients. Germline V gene lookup returns CDR1 ENHRY and CDR2 SYGVKD. The CDR3 runs 15 residues. V lost 4 bases, J lost 7 bases, and 3 bases stayed unmatched. Sequenced by immunoSEQ multiplex PCR; TCRdb stores in-frame clones only, minus some. The table records about 120,000 clones, 92% of them present only once. This clonotype originated in a man older than 75 with head and neck cancer. Material for sequencing was PBMCs. This chain links TRBV10-3 with TRBJ1-6, with 11 bases identical to TRBD1. The CDR3 DNA is TGTGCCATCAGTGGGACAGGGGGCCCAAATTCACCCCTCCACTTT. Residues: CAISGTGGPNSPLHF.